The entry that follows covers one TCR beta chain sequence. This sample is drawn from a study of cytomegalovirus exposure and HLA in healthy donors. Libraries were prepared by immunoSEQ multiplex PCR; TCRdb keeps only in-frame clonotypes and omits some of them. The table has 300,000 or so clones, over 75% seen once. The origin of this receptor is a man aged 25 to 40 in good health and CMV-seronegative. The specimen was PBMCs.

CDR3 DNA: TGCGCCAGCAGTGAAGGAGGTCAGGGGTTCAATCAGCCCCAGCATTTT. Its translation: CASSEGGQGFNQPQHF. The J gene is TRBJ1-5, the V gene TRBV10-2; D may be TRBD1 (6 bases). This CDR3 has 16 residues. Deletions cut 3 bases from V and 3 bases from J, with 15 bases between. CDR1 is WSHSY and CDR2 is SAAADI in the germline V gene.